This T cell receptor beta chain was obtained from a study of CD8 T cells in Susac syndrome. Study-level findings and limits: TCR sequencing and HLA analysis covered a relatively small number of individuals.

RNA was extracted with the RNeasy kit, and a quantity of roughly 0.5 to 1 ug was reverse transcribed using random hexamers. immunoSEQ multiplex PCR amplified TCR beta CDR3 across 54 Vbeta, 13 Jbeta. TCRdb processed the immunoSEQ multiplex PCR reads anew with MiXCR; each CDR3 protein has one entry. Altogether more than 55,000 distinct CDR3 sequences are present, just over 95% being singletons, with the ten largest covering approximately 0.11%. V gave up 8 bases and J gave up 0 bases, with 8 bases separating them. The CDR3 is 12 residues long. Germline assignment: CDR1 MNHEY and CDR2 SVGAGI. About this clonotype: The antigen is unknown.

CD8+ and CD4+ T cells taken from blood had their TCR beta sequenced. Negative magnetic isolation gave CD8+ and CD4+ cells; FACS enriched CD8+ TEMRA. The clonotype comes from a human donor with multiple sclerosis. Sequences were obtained from CD4+ T cells from PBMCs. The V gene is TRBV6-5, the J gene TRBJ2-7; D unresolved. The CDR3 region has the DNA TGTGCCAGCGTTGGAAGCTCCTACGAGCAGTACTTC. Translation gives CASVGSSYEQYF.